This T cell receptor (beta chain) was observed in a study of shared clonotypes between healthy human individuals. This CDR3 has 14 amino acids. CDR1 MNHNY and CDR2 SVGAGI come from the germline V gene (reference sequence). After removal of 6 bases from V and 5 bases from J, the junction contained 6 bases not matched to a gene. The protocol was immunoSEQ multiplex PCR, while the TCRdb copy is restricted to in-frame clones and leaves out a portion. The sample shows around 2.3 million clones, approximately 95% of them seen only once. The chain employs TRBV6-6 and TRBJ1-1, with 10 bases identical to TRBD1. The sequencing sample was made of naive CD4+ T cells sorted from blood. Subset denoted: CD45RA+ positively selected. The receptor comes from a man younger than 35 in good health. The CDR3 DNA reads TGTGCCAGCAGCTGGACAGGGGGTCAAACTGAAGCTTTCTTT. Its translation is CASSWTGGQTEAFF.